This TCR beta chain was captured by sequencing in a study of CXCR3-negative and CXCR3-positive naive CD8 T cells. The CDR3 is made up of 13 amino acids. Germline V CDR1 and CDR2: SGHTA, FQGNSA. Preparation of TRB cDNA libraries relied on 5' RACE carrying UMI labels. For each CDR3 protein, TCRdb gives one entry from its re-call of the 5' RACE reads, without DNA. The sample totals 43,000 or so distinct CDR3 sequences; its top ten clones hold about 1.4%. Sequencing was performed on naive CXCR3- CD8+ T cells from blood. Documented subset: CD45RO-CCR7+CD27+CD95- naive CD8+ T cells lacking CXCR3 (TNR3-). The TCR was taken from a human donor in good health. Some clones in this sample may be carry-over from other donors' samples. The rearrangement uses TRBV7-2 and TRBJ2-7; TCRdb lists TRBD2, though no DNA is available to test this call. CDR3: CASRGTGAYEQYF.